This T cell receptor beta chain was sequenced for a study of PD-L1 blockade in urothelial cancer (dated by TCRdb to 2017 to 2019). Study-level background: Therapy was started in the mid-2010s for all patients, and atezolizumab 1,200 mg was administered intravenously every 3 weeks. Pretreatment tumor samples, along with matched peripheral blood collected serially before and after atezolizumab treatment, underwent TCR sequencing. Whole exome sequencing and RNA sequencing of pretreatment tumors were performed alongside TCR sequencing in the same patients. Blood samples were analyzed 3 weeks after the start of treatment (second dose) and 6 weeks after the start of treatment. Blood samples gave a median of 141,255 T cells and tens of thousands of unique TCRs, with a median clonality of approximately 0.08. Durable clinical benefit was achieved by nine patients but not by the remaining 20. An ECOG performance status of 0 or 1 was recorded for the patients, and 0 to 3 prior chemotherapy regimens had been received by the patients. Somatic, immune and clinical correlates of response to PD-L1 blockade with atezolizumab in urothelial cancer were the focus of an exploratory multi-omic analysis. Some 30 patients had pretreatment blood TCR-seq, about 25 had at least one posttreatment blood collection, and about 25 had tumor TCR-seq. Durable clinical benefit meant progression-free survival longer than 6 months, and TCR features were also tested against progression-free and overall survival. About nine tenths of the roughly 29 patients were identified as males with urothelial cancer of bladder origin, and a prior smoking history was reported by 18 of 29 patients.

The time point label for this specimen denotes: pretreatment peripheral blood. The cohort included 29 patients with locally advanced or metastatic urothelial carcinoma who were treated at Memorial Sloan Kettering on a trial protocol. Peripheral blood mononuclear cells were collected from each patient pretreatment and during treatment, giving between 1 and 8 total time points per patient. The Qiagen DNeasy Blood extraction kit was used to purify genomic DNA from total PBMCs and tumor samples. Collected pretreatment and during treatment, PBMCs were isolated and stored as previously described. What the authors observed across the whole study: A pretreatment peripheral blood TCR clonality below the median was linked to improved progression-free and overall survival. Greater expansion of tumor-associated TCR clones in peripheral blood 3 weeks after the start of treatment was observed in patients with durable benefit (n of about 21, p = 0.022). Because the sample size was small (n ≈ 27) and many exploratory analyses were performed, the results are intended to be hypothesis-generating.

Concerning this clone: Its antigen remains undetermined. One base away there is no much larger clone; base qualities are not given.

The germline V end is reduced by 2 bases and the J end by 8 bases; junction bases left unmatched: 9. Reading the germline V gene gives CDR1 SGHDT and CDR2 YYEEEE. The CDR3 measures 15 amino acids from cysteine to phenylalanine. This entry keeps only the CDR3 DNA: 45 bases, framed from base 1. Synthetic TCR analog templates were spiked into each PCR so that absolute template abundance could be estimated from read counts. TCRbeta CDR3 regions were amplified from genomic DNA with bias-controlled V and J gene primers using the immunoSEQ assay. Rearranged TCRbeta segments were sequenced at approximately 20X coverage. The authors processed their data as follows. Clustering was used to correct sequencing errors, and CDR3s were annotated against IMGT so that V, D and J genes could be assigned. Downstream analyses used only productive TCRbeta rearrangements and left out out-of-frame or stop-codon sequences. To compute clonality, Shannon entropy was normalized by the log of the number of unique productive sequences and then subtracted from one. Fisher's exact test with Benjamini-Hochberg correction, at a threshold of adjusted p below 0.01, was used to find clones that differed between time points or between blood and tumor. As stored in TCRdb, this immuneACCESS dataset retains in-frame rearrangements with V and J assigned. A fraction of the clones does not appear; measured against another copy, unresolved V genes explain less than half of the discrepancy, and the remainder lacks a known reason. Clonal size and the V and J genes are those of that table, whereas D and trimming came from the DNA. For this sample there are under 70,000 clones; approximately 80% appear just once. The top ten constitute more than 1.5% of the sample.

This clonotype was obtained from a man in his 70s with urothelial cancer. The sequenced sample was PBMCs, obtained around atezolizumab (anti-PD-L1) treatment. The chain links TRBV5-6 with TRBJ1-2, with 10 middle bases fitting TRBD1. DNA sequence: TGTGCCAGCAGCTTTCGGCGGGACAGGGGACTAGGCTACACCTTC. This yields the protein CASSFRRDRGLGYTF.